What follows is one TCR beta chain and its context. TCR beta sequences were obtained from blood CD8+ and CD4+ T cells. Each multiple sclerosis control was a treatment-naive patient with relapsing-remitting disease that was either stable or active. Negative isolation was used for CD8+ and CD4+ T cells, and FACS enrichment was applied to TEMRA cells. This entry comes from a study of CD8 T cells in Susac syndrome. The CDR3 covers 12 residues. Per the germline V gene, CDR1 is DFQATT and CDR2 is SNEGSKA (reference sequence). The V and J ends lost 3 bases and 6 bases, in that order; junction bases with no gene match: 0. The authors reverse transcribed about 0.5 to 1 ug RNA with random hexamers. Amplification of TCR beta CDR3 spanned 54 Vbeta and 13 Jbeta via immunoSEQ multiplex PCR. TCRdb reprocessed the immunoSEQ multiplex PCR reads via MiXCR and lists one record per CDR3 protein. Among a few hundred thousand distinct CDR3 sequences listed, about 93% were seen once.

V gene TRBV20-1 combines with J gene TRBJ1-5; 9 bases align to TRBD1. The sequence came from a human donor with multiple sclerosis. The sample consisted of CD8+ T cells from PBMCs. The CDR3 sequence: CSARTGGQPQHF. CDR3 nucleotide sequence: TGCAGTGCTAGGACAGGGGGTCAGCCCCAGCATTTT.